A single sample gave rise to the 5 T cell receptor beta chains below, sequenced in a study of T cell responses to AZD1222 COVID-19 vaccine. Using immunoSEQ multiplex PCR, the repertoire was profiled, and TCRdb retains in-frame clones only, with some absent. The sample includes 150,000 to 200,000 clones, 70% to 90% of them seen just once. This specimen consisted of peripheral blood, obtained on day 0 of AZD1222 vaccination. The receptor source for this set is an adult in good health.

The rearrangement links TRBV7-3 to TRBJ1-2; TRBD1 aligns across 9 bases. The CDR3 covers 16 residues. Germline CDR1 and CDR2: SGHTA and FQGTGA. V dropped 1 base and J dropped 2; count of bases not matched to a gene: 5. CDR3 residues: CASSLIGGQGNYGYTF. In DNA, the CDR3 is TGTGCCAGCAGCTTAATCGGGGGACAGGGCAACTATGGCTACACCTTC.

For this clone: The sample contains more than one DNA sequence encoding this CDR3. The chain joins TRBV30 to TRBJ1-2, with D possibly matching TRBD1 (5 bases). The CDR3 is made up of 12 amino acids. V dropped 3 bases and J dropped 5 bases, with 10 bases sitting between them. The germline CDR1 and CDR2 sequences are GTSNPN and SVGIG (reference sequence). This CDR3 reads CAWSGDRYGYTF. Here the CDR3 DNA reads TGTGCCTGGAGCGGAGACAGATATGGCTACACCTTC.

This clone was seen only once. The chain recombines TRBV4-1 with TRBJ1-4; D call uncertain. CDR1 is MGHRA, CDR2 YSYEKL, per germline. The CDR3 length is 12 residues. Trimming removed 0 bases at V and 7 bases at J, with 3 bases between. The CDR3 coding sequence is TGCGCCAGCAGCCAAGAAAGTGAAAAACTGTTTTTT. Translating gives CASSQESEKLFF.

CDR3 in amino acids: CASSSPIGAETQYF. CDR3 bases: TGTGCCAGCAGTTCTCCCATAGGGGCGGAGACCCAGTACTTC. The rearrangement links TRBV25-1 to TRBJ2-5; TRBD1 might be the D (5 bases). There are 14 residues in the CDR3. The germline V and J ends were trimmed by 5 bases and 5 bases, with 15 bases remaining between them. CDR1 and CDR2 from the germline V gene are MGHDK and SYGVNS.

V is TRBV12-3 or TRBV12-4 and J is TRBJ1-6, with D hard to call. The CDR3 loop spans 13 amino acids. V gave up 3 bases and J gave up 8 bases, with 8 bases separating them. The CDR3 loop reads CASSFGSDSPLHF. The CDR3 bases are TGTGCCAGCAGTTTTGGGAGTGATTCACCCCTCCACTTT.